The 27 T cell receptor beta chains below were found in one sample sequenced in a study of esophageal squamous cell carcinoma under preoperative chemotherapy (dated by TCRdb to about 2018). The method was PCR. Sequencing instrument: HiSeq X Ten. TCRdb reprocessing: public reads trimmed at Q25 with fastp, clones called with MiXCR, in-frame beta chains kept. Rows with one shared CDR3 protein collapse into an entry with the most common genes and DNA. Here the sample has over 10,000 distinct CDR3 sequences; under 65% occur a single time. The top ten constitute over 15% of the sample. The intended sense of this specimen's time point label: before preoperative PTX-NDP chemotherapy. This sample was taken from a patient given preoperative chemotherapy. The source is a human donor with esophageal squamous cell carcinoma. The donor label of this sample is uncertain.

V is TRBV11-3 and J is TRBJ2-1; TRBD1 matches 8 bases. Germline V gene sequence: CDR1 SGHNT, CDR2 YENEEA. CDR3 size: 16 residues. The ends lost 4 bases at V and 2 bases at J; junction bases unmatched: 7. The CDR3 DNA reads as TGTGCCAGCAGCTCGCGACAGGGGTCACCCTACAATGAGCAGTTCTTC. It encodes CASSSRQGSPYNEQFF.

This clonotype showed up many times. This chain links TRBV12-3 or TRBV12-4 with TRBJ2-7; perhaps TRBD2 as D (6 bases). The CDR3 is 13 residues long. The germline V and J ends were trimmed by 3 bases and 7 bases, with 13 bases remaining between them. CDR3 in amino acids: CASSLAGRGEQYF. CDR3 bases: TGTGCCAGCAGTTTGGCGGGACGGGGAGAGCAGTACTTC.

The chain links TRBV7-6 to TRBJ2-1; D is uncertain. Trimming removed 1 base at V and 4 bases at J, with 5 bases between. The germline gives CDR1 SGHVS, CDR2 FNYEAQ. The CDR3 loop spans 13 amino acids. In DNA form, the CDR3 reads TGTGCCAGCAGCTTAGGAAATTACAATGAGCAGTTCTTC. It yields the protein CASSLGNYNEQFF.

This clonotype occurred a few times. The chain has TRBV27 and TRBJ2-1, with D perhaps assigned TRBD1 or TRBD2 (5 bases each). The CDR3 runs 14 residues. Germline CDR1 and CDR2: MNHEY and SMNVEV (reference sequence). V lost 5 bases and J 13 bases, leaving 21 bases between the germline ends. CDR3 DNA sequence: TGTGCCAGCAGTCCCCGGGACGGGGAAGAGACCCAGTTCTTC. It encodes CASSPRDGEETQFF.

The chain links TRBV27 to TRBJ2-1; unclear D gene. Trimming stripped 3 bases from V and 4 bases from J, with 13 bases between. The CDR3 spans 15 residues. CDR1 MNHEY and CDR2 SMNVEV come from the germline V gene (reference sequence). CDR3 in DNA: TGTGCCAGCAGTTTGACTGTAGCTCCGTACAATGAGCAGTTCTTC. Amino acid sequence: CASSLTVAPYNEQFF.

Judged by abundance, this clonotype is medium-sized. The chain recombines TRBV6-1 with TRBJ2-5, with TRBD2 identical over 7 bases. CDR1 and CDR2 from the germline V gene are MNHNS and SASEGT. V lost 8 bases, J lost 4 bases, and 4 bases stayed unmatched. This CDR3 contains 12 residues. CDR3 protein: CASGEGLETQYF. The CDR3 DNA follows: TGTGCCAGCGGGGAGGGCCTAGAGACCCAGTACTTC.

The V gene is TRBV30, the J gene TRBJ2-3, with 7 bases lining up with TRBD2. From germline, CDR1 is GTSNPN and CDR2 SVGIG (reference sequence). CDR3 size: 17 residues. Trimming took 2 bases from V and 1 from J; bases not matched to a gene: 12. CDR3 in amino acids: CAWSPFGGSSRTDTQYF. Written as DNA, the CDR3 is TGTGCCTGGAGTCCCTTTGGCGGGAGTTCCCGCACAGATACGCAGTATTTT.

The chain links TRBV4-1 to TRBJ1-2; 7 bases line up with TRBD1. In germline, CDR1 is MGHRA, CDR2 YSYEKL. CDR3 length: 18 amino acids. The ends lost 1 base at V and 0 bases at J; junction bases unmatched: 11. The CDR3 reads CASSQAPGQGVTNYGYTF. CDR3 coding DNA: TGCGCCAGCAGCCAAGCCCCCGGGCAGGGGGTAACTAACTATGGCTACACCTTC.

For this clonotype: Relative to the germline gene, one junction end is altered; a read error may explain this. The V call is TRBV6-1, the J call TRBJ2-3, with 8 bases identical to TRBD2. The CDR3 consists of 13 residues. In germline, CDR1 is MNHNS, CDR2 SASEGT. CDR3: CASRFGGADAQNF. In DNA form, the CDR3 reads TGTGCCAGCAGGTTCGGGGGGGCAGATGCCCAGAATTTT.

The rearrangement joins TRBV6-1 to TRBJ2-1, with 8 bases that match TRBD1. The end of the DNA fits TRBJ2-7 better, so the J call may be wrong. Germline loops: CDR1 MNHNS, CDR2 SASEGT. This CDR3 has 14 amino acids. The CDR3 DNA follows: TGTGCCAGCAGTATGCTAGACAGGGGCTACGAGCAGTACTTC. It encodes CASSMLDRGYEQYF.

The V call is TRBV7-2, the J call TRBJ2-1; D is unresolved. Matching the DNA end better, TRBJ2-7 makes the J call doubtful. Germline loops: CDR1 SGHTA, CDR2 FQGNSA. The CDR3 extends over 16 amino acids. CDR3 residues: CASSLAPLDVGNEQYF. The CDR3 DNA reads as TGTGCCAGCAGCTTAGCCCCCTTAGACGTGGGAAATGAGCAGTACTTC.

This clonotype was picked up many times. The V gene is TRBV10-1, the J gene TRBJ2-1; 8 bases are shared with TRBD2. TRBJ2-7 explains the end of the DNA better; the J call may be wrong. Germline V gene lookup returns CDR1 WNHNN and CDR2 SYGVQD (reference sequence). This CDR3 is built from 17 residues. CDR3 DNA sequence: TGCGCCAGTAGTAGGCGAGAAGCAAGCGGGAGACACAATGAGCAGTACTTC. Its protein is CASSRREASGRHNEQYF.

This clonotype has a count of ten or more. This chain joins TRBV7-2 and TRBJ2-3, with TRBD2 identical over 9 bases. Germline V gene data show CDR1 as SGHTA and CDR2 as FQGNSA. The trim removed 5 bases at V and 4 bases at J, leaving 13 bases unmatched. The CDR3 loop spans 17 amino acids. This chain's CDR3 is CASSPRAGGWGADTQYF. The CDR3 region has the DNA TGTGCCAGCAGCCCCCGAGCGGGAGGATGGGGGGCAGATACGCAGTATTTT.

This chain joins TRBV27 and TRBJ2-1, with a possible D match to TRBD1 (5 bases). Trimming shortened V by 6 bases and J by 8 bases, and 17 bases separated the two germline ends. Germline lookup yields CDR1 MNHEY and CDR2 SMNVEV (reference sequence). This CDR3 comprises 14 residues. CDR3 DNA: TGTGCCAGCAGGGAAGGGGTATCCCCCGATGAGCAGTTCTTC. Its translation is CASREGVSPDEQFF.

For this clonotype: This may arise from a read error, as a much more abundant clone is one base away. This chain uses TRBV10-1 with TRBJ2-1, with D unclear. CDR1 and CDR2 from the germline V gene are WNHNN and SYGVQD (reference sequence). Deletions cut 3 bases from V and 10 bases from J, with 13 bases between. This CDR3 is built from 13 residues. The CDR3 DNA reads as TGCGCCAGCAGTGACCTGGGCGGCTACGAGCAGTTCTTC. Its protein product is CASSDLGGYEQFF.

This clonotype was seen a few times. V is TRBV6-1 and J is TRBJ2-7, with 7 positions matching TRBD1. The germline gives CDR1 MNHNS, CDR2 SASEGT. This CDR3 contains 14 residues. V shed 2 bases, J shed 6 bases, and the junction held 7 bases outside the gene matches. The CDR3 DNA is TGTGCCAGCAGTGAACTCGACAGGGTGAGCGAGCAGTACTTC. The encoded protein is CASSELDRVSEQYF.

This clonotype was observed a few times. The gene calls are TRBV6-4 and TRBJ2-3, with 11 bases fitting TRBD2. Germline loops: CDR1 MRHNA, CDR2 SNTAGT. Trimming cost V 0 bases and J 4 bases; bases outside gene matches: 0. The CDR3 has 15 residues. CDR3 sequence reads: CASSDSSGGADTQYF. CDR3 in DNA: TGTGCCAGCAGTGACTCTAGCGGGGGGGCAGATACGCAGTATTTT.

About this clonotype: One end of the junction does not line up with germline, which may come from a read error. The chain recombines TRBV6-1 with TRBJ2-1; 10 nucleotides match TRBD2. The germline V gene has CDR1 MNHNS and CDR2 SASEGT. The length of the CDR3 is 15 residues. The CDR3 protein is CASIPGTSDSKELFF. In DNA form, the CDR3 reads TGTGCCAGCATCCCAGGGACTAGCGACAGCAAGGAGCTGTTTTTC.

This clonotype has ten or more counts. The chain links TRBV11-2 to TRBJ2-1; no clear D gene. Trimming left V 5 bases short and J 0 bases short, with 11 bases between. The CDR3 covers 15 residues. CDR1 is SGHAT, CDR2 FQNNGV, per germline. CDR3 coding DNA: TGTGCCAGCAGCACCGAACTGGGCTCCTACAATGAGCAGTTCTTC. Translation gives CASSTELGSYNEQFF.

The rearrangement uses TRBV6-1 and TRBJ2-3; D tentatively fits TRBD1 or TRBD2 (5 bases each). Near its end, the DNA agrees better with TRBJ2-1, so the J call may be wrong. The CDR3 contains 14 residues. Germline assignment: CDR1 MNHNS and CDR2 SASEGT. CDR3 nucleotide sequence: TGTGCCAGCACCCGCCGGGACGGATACAATGAGCAGTTCTTC. Amino acid sequence: CASTRRDGYNEQFF.

There are many counts of this clonotype. V gene TRBV6-1 combines with J gene TRBJ2-7, with D perhaps TRBD1 (6 bases). The CDR3 has 14 residues. Germline CDR1 reads MNHNS; CDR2 reads SASEGT. Trimming pared 6 bases from V and 3 bases from J, leaving 15 bases between. The CDR3 DNA reads as TGTGCCAGCAGCCCCAGGGGCGGAGTCTACGAGCAGTACTTC. Amino acids: CASSPRGGVYEQYF.

This clonotype is judged medium-sized. The chain has TRBV7-2 and TRBJ2-3; the D is unclear. The ends were cut back, 5 bases at V and 9 bases at J, with 15 bases in the middle. The CDR3 totals 13 residues. CDR1 and CDR2 from the germline V gene are SGHTA and FQGNSA. For the CDR3, the DNA is TGTGCCAGCAGCCCCCGACGCCAGGACACGCAGTATTTT. Translation gives CASSPRRQDTQYF.

V usage is TRBV12-3 or TRBV12-4 and J usage is TRBJ2-5; 8 bases fit TRBD2. The CDR3 length is 13 residues. With 7 bases clipped from V and 1 base from J, the junction kept 2 bases outside the gene matches. The CDR3 DNA reads TGTGCCAGCAAAGCGGGAGCCCAAGAGACCCAGTACTTC. Protein sequence: CASKAGAQETQYF.

The V and J genes are TRBV6-1 and TRBJ2-5, with a weak D call TRBD2 (6 bases). The germline V gene has CDR1 MNHNS and CDR2 SASEGT. Trimming took 0 bases from V and 5 from J, leaving 10 bases between them. CDR3 size: 14 residues. The CDR3: CASSEARGGETQYF. CDR3 nucleotide sequence: TGTGCCAGCAGTGAAGCGCGTGGGGGGGAGACCCAGTACTTC.

This clonotype is medium-sized (0.01 to 0.1%) in the sample. V gene TRBV6-1 combines with J gene TRBJ2-1, with 9 nucleotides matching TRBD2. The DNA end is more similar to TRBJ2-7, so the J call may be wrong. The germline V gene encodes CDR1 MNHNS and CDR2 SASEGT. This CDR3 has 14 amino acids. CDR3 residues: CASSEGSGRNEQYF. Written as DNA, the CDR3 is TGTGCCAGCAGTGAGGGAAGCGGGAGGAATGAGCAGTACTTC.

The chain is built from TRBV10-3 and TRBJ2-3, with D possibly TRBD2 on 6 matching bases. From germline, CDR1 is ENHRY and CDR2 SYGVKD. This CDR3 is 15 amino acids long. The V end lost 11 bases, the J end lost 9 bases, and 27 bases lay between the germline ends. Here the CDR3 reads CAGGSGGSDKETQYF. CDR3 coding DNA: TGTGCCGGGGGTTCTGGGGGGAGTGATAAAGAGACGCAGTATTTT.

There are many counts of this clonotype. This chain links TRBV28 with TRBJ2-3; 8 bases are shared with TRBD1. Unmatched junction bases numbered 3, after V lost 6 bases and J lost 1 base. The length of the CDR3 is 14 residues. Per germline, CDR1 MDHEN and CDR2 SYDVKM. CDR3: CASSLDRGTDTQYF. The CDR3 nucleotides are TGTGCCAGCAGCCTGGACAGGGGCACAGATACGCAGTATTTT.